These T cell receptor beta chains were read from a single sample in a study of low-dose radiotherapy and immunotherapy resistance in tumors. TCRdb passed the reads through MiXCR, listing each CDR3 protein once. This table has tens of thousands of distinct CDR3 sequences, approximately 12% appearing once. The starting material was PBMCs, obtained before treatment. These receptors originate from a female donor with ovarian cancer. CDR3s include the opening cysteine and the closing phenylalanine or tryptophan. The D gene is left open where the match is weak. Clone sizes are given selectively: once, few, many, or a class where the clone is expanded.

>-|TRBJ2-7|TRBV3-1|few
CASSQGQFSYEQYF
TGTGCCAGCAGCCAAGGGCAGTTCTCCTACGAGCAGTACTTC
>TRBD1|TRBJ2-1|TRBV29-1|many
CSASETGPSDEQFF
TGCAGCGCCTCCGAGACAGGGCCCTCAGATGAGCAGTTCTTC
>-|TRBJ2-3|TRBV11-2|few
CASSSIRISTDTQYF
TGTGCCAGCAGCTCAATTAGGATTAGCACAGATACGCAGTATTTT
>-|TRBJ1-2|TRBV12-5|many
CATSKSGAGYGYTF
TGTGCTACCTCAAAAAGTGGCGCAGGCTATGGCTACACCTTC
>TRBD1|TRBJ1-1|TRBV12-3/TRBV12-4|many
CASSFGGYRGVNTEAFF
TGTGCCAGCAGTTTTGGGGGATACAGGGGAGTGAACACTGAAGCTTTCTTT
>-|TRBJ2-1|TRBV28|many
CASSLEGRTFF
TGTGCCAGCAGTCTCGAGGGGAGAACTTTCTTC
>-|TRBJ1-1|TRBV29-1|many
CSVEHTMNTEAFF
TGCAGCGTTGAACATACAATGAACACTGAAGCTTTCTTT
>-|TRBJ1-1|TRBV29-1|-
CSVEGGINTEAFF
TGCAGCGTTGAGGGGGGCATAAACACTGAAGCTTTCTTT
>TRBD2|TRBJ2-1|TRBV27|few
CASREIAGGAHEQFF
TGTGCCAGCAGAGAAATAGCGGGGGGGGCCCATGAGCAGTTCTTC
>-|TRBJ2-2|TRBV12-3/TRBV12-4|few
CASSLEGGYGELFF
TGTGCCAGCAGTTTAGAGGGCGGATACGGGGAGCTGTTTTTT
>-|TRBJ2-2|TRBV20-1|few
CSASPRGAVTGELFF
TGCAGTGCTAGCCCGAGAGGGGCAGTCACCGGGGAGCTGTTTTTT
>-|TRBJ2-3|TRBV4-2|few
CASSQASSEGTDTQYF
TGTGCCAGCAGCCAAGCATCTTCAGAGGGAACAGATACGCAGTATTTT
>TRBD1|TRBJ2-7|TRBV28|-
CASSLVGQGGYF
TGTGCCAGCAGTTTAGTAGGACAGGGTGGGTACTTC
>-|TRBJ2-7|TRBV12-3/TRBV12-4|-
CASSWDTPDEQYF
TGTGCCAGCAGTTGGGACACGCCTGACGAGCAGTACTTC
>TRBD2|TRBJ2-5|TRBV18|many
CASSPRLTSGQETQYF
TGTGCCAGCTCACCACGTTTAACTAGCGGACAAGAGACCCAGTACTTC
>-|TRBJ2-7|TRBV2|-
CASTQSAVSYEQYF
TGTGCCAGCACCCAAAGCGCGGTTTCCTACGAGCAGTACTTC
>-|TRBJ2-7|TRBV28|many
CASSLRRYEQYF
TGTGCCAGCAGCTTACGTAGATACGAGCAGTACTTC
>-|TRBJ2-1|TRBV7-2|many
CASSLIAAEQFF
TGTGCCAGCAGCTTAATTGCGGCCGAGCAGTTCTTC
>-|TRBJ2-4|TRBV11-2|many
CASSLDRNQLAKNIQYF
TGTGCCAGCAGCTTAGATAGGAATCAACTAGCCAAAAACATTCAGTACTTC
>-|TRBJ1-6|TRBV27|many
CASSLSRGSPLHF
TGTGCCAGCAGTTTATCGAGGGGTTCACCCCTCCACTTT
>-|TRBJ2-2|TRBV28|many
CASSFNHRAYPLFF
TGTGCCAGCAGTTTTAATCACAGGGCTTACCCCCTGTTTTTT
>-|TRBJ2-7|TRBV12-5|many
CASGLVKRGWSYEQYF
TGTGCTAGTGGTTTGGTAAAGAGGGGCTGGTCCTACGAGCAGTACTTC
>-|TRBJ1-5|TRBV20-1|many
CSAPGLSSNQPQHF
TGCAGTGCCCCAGGATTATCTAGCAATCAGCCCCAGCATTTT
>-|TRBJ2-4|TRBV29-1|many
CSVELAKNIQYF
TGCAGCGTTGAACTGGCCAAAAACATTCAGTACTTC
>-|TRBJ1-2|TRBV11-2|many
CASSSLYGYTF
TGTGCCAGCAGCTCTTTATATGGCTACACCTTC
>-|TRBJ1-1|TRBV19|few
CASSGARAISEAFF
TGTGCCAGTAGTGGGGCCCGAGCCATTTCAGAAGCTTTCTTT
>-|TRBJ1-4|TRBV5-1|many
CASSLEGPQYEKLFF
TGCGCCAGCAGCTTGGAGGGGCCACAGTATGAAAAACTGTTTTTT
>-|TRBJ1-2|TRBV20-1|many
CSASFQNYGYTF
TGCAGTGCCTCGTTTCAAAACTATGGCTACACCTTC
>-|TRBJ2-6|TRBV7-9|many
CASSIWTGKDGSGANVLTF
TGTGCCAGCAGCATCTGGACGGGAAAGGATGGCTCTGGGGCCAACGTCCTGACTTTC
>-|TRBJ1-4|TRBV20-1|many
CSARDRRRGEEKLFF
TGCAGTGCTAGAGATAGGAGGCGAGGAGAAGAAAAACTGTTTTTT
>TRBD1|TRBJ2-2|TRBV25-1|many
CASSVGQGFGTGELFF
TGTGCCAGCAGTGTGGGACAGGGGTTTGGCACCGGGGAGCTGTTTTTT
>-|TRBJ1-6|TRBV15|many
CATSREEGNNSPLHF
TGTGCCACCAGCAGAGAGGAGGGAAACAATTCACCCCTCCACTTT
>TRBD1|TRBJ2-3|TRBV5-4|medium-sized
CASSRGQASTDTQYF
TGTGCCAGCAGCCGAGGACAGGCTAGCACAGATACGCAGTATTTT
>TRBD2|TRBJ2-3|TRBV7-2|many
CASSTLAGGLDTQYF
TGTGCCAGCAGCACCCTAGCGGGGGGGCTGGATACGCAGTATTTT
>TRBD1|TRBJ2-7|TRBV20-1|many
CSARWTGSYEQYF
TGCAGTGCTAGATGGACAGGGAGCTACGAGCAGTACTTC
>-|TRBJ2-1|TRBV5-4|medium-sized
CASRGASGNEQFF
TGTGCCAGCAGGGGGGCTAGCGGCAATGAGCAGTTCTTC
>-|TRBJ2-7|TRBV18|few
CASSAGVGSYEQYF
TGTGCCAGCTCCGCAGGGGTAGGCTCCTACGAGCAGTACTTC
>-|TRBJ1-5|TRBV11-2|many
CASSLDFAQPQHF
TGTGCCAGCAGCTTAGATTTTGCTCAGCCCCAGCATTTT
>-|TRBJ2-2|TRBV4-1|many
CASSPSGGRNTGELFF
TGCGCCAGCAGCCCGTCGGGGGGCCGGAACACCGGGGAGCTGTTTTTT
>TRBD1|TRBJ2-7|TRBV5-4|many
CASSFDRGPYEQYF
TGTGCCAGCAGCTTTGACAGGGGGCCCTACGAGCAGTACTTC
>TRBD2|TRBJ2-4|TRBV19|many
CASSISSGGTAKNIQYF
TGTGCCAGTAGTATCTCTAGCGGGGGGACAGCCAAAAACATTCAGTACTTC
>TRBD2|TRBJ2-3|TRBV20-1|many
CSARAEAGGYSTDTQYF
TGCAGTGCTAGAGCGGAGGCGGGGGGTTATAGCACAGATACGCAGTATTTT
>TRBD2|TRBJ2-5|TRBV29-1|many
CSVGEGETQYF
TGCAGCGTAGGGGAGGGTGAGACCCAGTACTTC
>-|TRBJ2-5|TRBV3-1|many
CASSQRGGRETQYF
TGTGCCAGCAGCCAAAGGGGGGGCAGGGAGACCCAGTACTTC
>-|TRBJ1-2|TRBV15|many
CATSSISRRAGYTF
TGTGCCACCAGCTCCATTAGTCGGAGAGCTGGCTACACCTTC
>-|TRBJ2-5|TRBV20-1|many
CSAPPPPGAGETQYF
TGCAGTGCTCCACCCCCGCCGGGGGCCGGGGAGACCCAGTACTTC